One and the same sample provided the 10 T cell receptor beta chains below, sequenced in a study of identical twins. MiXCR, applied by TCRdb to the 5' RACE reads, yields one record per CDR3 protein. The sample lists approximately 500,000 distinct CDR3 sequences, roughly 24% occurring once. These sequences were also reported in another study, on T cells expressing NK-cell markers.

The specimen sequenced was CD4+ T cells sorted from blood. These receptors all stem from a woman aged 18-29 years in good health.

CDR3 nucleotide sequence: TGTGCCAGCAGCGTAGATCCAGGGAGGAACACCGGGGAGCTGTTTTTT. It codes for CASSVDPGRNTGELFF. The genes are TRBV9 and TRBJ2-2; either TRBD1 or TRBD2 may supply D (5 bases each). Germline V gene lookup returns CDR1 SGDLS and CDR2 YYNGEE. The CDR3 runs to 16 residues. V gave up 0 bases and J gave up 1 base, with 10 bases separating them.

This clonotype has more than one count but fewer than ten. The chain uses TRBV20-1 and TRBJ1-5; D is perhaps TRBD1 (6 bases). This CDR3 is 15 amino acids long. The germline V gene has CDR1 DFQATT and CDR2 SNEGSKA (reference sequence). Trimming cost V 6 bases and J 4 bases, with 19 bases left between them. CDR3 sequence (DNA): TGCAGTGCGGTCGTACAGGGAGTAGGAAATCAGCCCCAGCATTTT. Its translation: CSAVVQGVGNQPQHF.

The chain joins TRBV6-1 to TRBJ1-2; a weak D match, TRBD1 (5 bases). Trimming cost V 0 bases and J 6 bases, with 11 bases left between them. From germline, CDR1 is MNHNS and CDR2 SASEGT. The CDR3 runs to 14 residues. CDR3 coding DNA: TGTGCCAGCAGTGAAGCGGGCAGGGAGCATGGCTACACCTTC. The encoded protein is CASSEAGREHGYTF.

V is TRBV20-1 and J is TRBJ2-3; 12 nucleotides agree with TRBD2. The V segment lost 3 bases and the J segment 2 bases; nucleotides outside the gene matches: 9. Germline values: CDR1 DFQATT, CDR2 SNEGSKA (reference sequence). The CDR3 runs to 17 residues. DNA for the CDR3: TGCAGTGCTAGGGCTAGCGGGGGGGCCGTGATCACAGATACGCAGTATTTT. Translating it yields CSARASGGAVITDTQYF.

V usage is TRBV12-3 or TRBV12-4 and J usage is TRBJ2-2; no clear D gene. The CDR3 sequence is 13 residues long. The V gene lost 4 bases and the J gene lost 5 bases, with 8 bases spanning the gap. The CDR3 is CASSSRPTGELFF. CDR3 bases: TGTGCCAGCAGTTCCAGACCTACCGGGGAGCTGTTTTTT.

The chain carries TRBV27 and TRBJ2-4; D perhaps matches TRBD1 (6 bases). Germline V CDR1 and CDR2: MNHEY, SMNVEV (reference sequence). This CDR3 is 13 amino acids long. V lost 6 bases and J lost 8, with 14 bases in between. The CDR3 reads CASSLDRRDIQYF. In DNA form, the CDR3 reads TGTGCCAGCAGCCTTGACAGGAGAGACATTCAGTACTTC.

CDR3 nucleotides: TGCGCCAGCAGCTTGGGTAGCGTCTACAATGAGCAGTTCTTC. Its protein product is CASSLGSVYNEQFF. V is TRBV5-1 and J is TRBJ2-1; D possibly corresponds to TRBD2 (5 bases). V lost 0 bases to trimming and J lost 3 bases, with 7 bases between them. The CDR3 covers 14 residues. CDR1 is SGHRS, CDR2 YFSETQ, per germline.

The rearrangement uses TRBV5-5 and TRBJ2-1, with TRBD1 matching over 9 bases. The ends lost 4 bases at V and 5 bases at J; junction bases unmatched: 10. This CDR3 has 16 residues. Germline V gene lookup returns CDR1 SGHKS and CDR2 YYEKEE (reference sequence). CDR3 region: CASSLTLGTGHNEQFF. CDR3 coding DNA: TGTGCCAGCAGCCTTACCCTCGGGACAGGGCACAATGAGCAGTTCTTC.

This clonotype was picked up a small number of times. The genes are TRBV29-1 and TRBJ2-2, with D perhaps assigned TRBD1 or TRBD2 (5 bases each). CDR3 length equals 13 residues. Germline-derived CDR1 and CDR2 are SQVTM and ANQGSEA. Trimming took off 3 bases at V and 4 bases at J, with 9 bases between the two ends. As DNA, the CDR3 is TGCAGCGTTGATCGGGGCGGCACCGGGGAGCTGTTTTTT. This gives the protein CSVDRGGTGELFF.

This clonotype was counted a few times. J is TRBJ2-3 and V is TRBV20-1, with D perhaps assigned TRBD1 or TRBD2 (5 bases each). The V end was cut by 5 bases, the J end by 6 bases, with 12 bases between. Per the germline V gene, CDR1 is DFQATT and CDR2 is SNEGSKA (reference sequence). The CDR3 sequence is 12 residues long. DNA for the CDR3: TGCAGTGCTGGGGACCCAGGGGATACGCAGTATTTT. This translates into CSAGDPGDTQYF.